This TCR beta chain comes out of a study of blood T cell repertoires in COVID-19. For the study at large: Researchers got acute and convalescent COVID-19 samples from the United States, Italy and Spain. Nucleic acid was either cDNA or gDNA, and it came from T cells, B-cell-depleted T cells, or PBMCs.

Sequenced by immunoSEQ multiplex PCR; TCRdb stores in-frame clones only, minus some. There are 360,000 or so clones in the sample; 89% occur only once, and around 4% lies in the top ten. Seattle's enrolled individuals joined amid active infection and were then monitored longitudinally. Germline V lookup: CDR1 SGHRS, CDR2 YFSETQ. This CDR3 region has 17 residues. The ends were cut back, 0 bases at V and 3 bases at J, with 16 bases in the middle. The gene calls are TRBV5-1 and TRBJ1-3; TRBD1 might be the D (5 bases). This clonotype was obtained from an older woman with COVID-19, enrolled during active disease. The sequenced material came from peripheral blood. The CDR3 loop reads CASSLDATVGLGNTIYF. The CDR3 nucleotides are TGCGCCAGCAGCTTGGATGCGACAGTAGGTCTTGGAAACACCATATATTTT.